The text below deals with one T cell receptor (beta chain). Its target is unknown. Regarding time point: blood 4 weeks post-SBRT, at nephrectomy. Treatment here: 15 Gy SBRT to primary tumor, nephrectomy 4 weeks later. Nephrectomy followed 15 Gy stereotactic body radiation by 4 weeks. Radiation-treated patients gave blood at baseline, week 2 and week 4. The data derive from a study of radiation and T cells in renal cell carcinoma. Study results and limitations: From baseline, blood top tumor clonotypes peaked at 2 weeks post-radiation. Baseline intratumoral clonotype presence is unknown without pretreatment biopsies.

Trimming removed 5 bases from V and 4 bases from J; junction bases left unmatched: 3. CDR1 is MNHEY and CDR2 is SMNVEV in the germline V gene (reference sequence). The CDR3 has 13 amino acids. The assay was immunoSEQ multiplex PCR, and TCRdb's table has in-frame clones only and misses some. The sample records 60,000 to 75,000 clones, roughly 80% being singletons. The chain joins TRBV27 to TRBJ1-2, with 8 bases that match TRBD1. Sequenced material: blood, taken from a patient whose treatment included radiotherapy and nephrectomy. The source of this sequence is a man between 60 and 70 years old with renal cell carcinoma. The CDR3 region has the DNA TGTGCCAGCAGTATAGACAGGGGCTATGGCTACACCTTC. Encoded protein: CASSIDRGYGYTF.